This T cell receptor beta chain emerged from a study of shared clonotypes between healthy human individuals. Whole-study findings and limits: In a handful of donors, around 4.8% of naive CD4 clonotypes appeared in common. Generally, estimated richness proved larger in naive subsets than it did in memory subsets.

This clone was found once. Its target is unknown. A junction boundary mismatches the germline segment, possibly from a read error. Memory CD4+ cells were the fraction left after CD45RA+ naive selection. The authors loaded 200 ng DNA, around 32,000 T cell genomes, into sorted-subset replicate PCRs. Produced via immunoSEQ multiplex PCR; TCRdb's table is partial and in-frame only. The sample consists of over a million clones, roughly 95% of them appearing once. The CDR3 totals 15 residues. Germline CDR1 is SGHTA and CDR2 is FQGNSA. The sequenced sample consisted of naive CD4+ T cells sorted from blood. As to subset: CD45RA+ positively selected. This receptor was taken from a young man in good health. This rearrangement joins TRBV7-2 to TRBJ2-7; 7 bases are shared with TRBD2. The CDR3 sequence: CASSLAAGSSYEQYF. CDR3 nucleotide sequence: TGTGCCAGCAGCCTAGCGGCGGGGAGCTCCTACGAGCAGTACTTC.